This T cell receptor (beta chain) was recovered during a study of blood T cell repertoires in COVID-19. Across the whole study: Specimens from acute and convalescent COVID-19 originated in the United States, Italy and Spain. Sample material is recorded as cDNA or gDNA derived from T cells, B-cell-depleted T cells, or PBMCs.

Per the original data handling: Researchers report that nucleated cell counts were estimated from reference gene primer amplification. Clones were sequenced by immunoSEQ multiplex PCR, and TCRdb holds only the in-frame ones, with some missing. The V and J calls and clone size were taken over from that table, and D and trimming were inferred from the DNA. The sample carries under 55,000 clones, about 80% recorded once. The CDR3 consists of 17 residues. From germline, CDR1 is MNHNS and CDR2 SASEGT. V lost 4 bases to trimming and J lost 5 bases; unmatched junction nucleotides: 11. The source is a man in his 70s with acute or convalescent COVID-19. The V and J genes are TRBV6-1 and TRBJ2-5, with TRBD2 matching 12 bases. The sample was peripheral blood. This chain's CDR3 is CASSVLAGGPFGETQYF. In DNA form, the CDR3 reads TGTGCCAGCAGTGTGCTAGCGGGGGGGCCCTTCGGCGAGACCCAGTACTTC.